This is a list of T cell receptor beta chains from one sample in a study of blood T cell repertoires in COVID-19. TCRdb's table, derived via immunoSEQ multiplex PCR, lists solely in-frame clones and lacks some. Among roughly 97,000 clones, approximately 82% were seen once, and the ten largest hold more than 9%. The sample was peripheral blood. All receptors derive from a man aged 70-80 years with acute or convalescent COVID-19. Both conserved end residues are part of each CDR3. Fields, in order: CDR3 DNA, CDR3 protein, V gene, D gene, J gene, clone size. A D gene is named only where the DNA matches it firmly. Size is omitted from some rows. Given values are once, few, many or a class for expanded clones.

DNA: TGTGCCAGCAGTTTAAGGACAGGGGGCGCGTATGGCTACACCTTC; CDR3: CASSLRTGGAYGYTF; V: TRBV27; D: TRBD1; J: TRBJ1-2; size: -
DNA: TGCAGTGCTAGTTATCCGGGACAGGGTCTCAATGAGCAGTTCTTC; CDR3: CSASYPGQGLNEQFF; V: TRBV20-1; D: TRBD1; J: TRBJ2-1; size: -
DNA: TGTGCCAGCAGCTTAAACAGGGTAACGAACACCGGGGAGCTGTTTTTT; CDR3: CASSLNRVTNTGELFF; V: TRBV28; D: -; J: TRBJ2-2; size: -
DNA: TGTGCCAGCAGTTTCCGGGAAAACTATGGCTACACCTTC; CDR3: CASSFRENYGYTF; V: TRBV11-2; D: -; J: TRBJ1-2; size: -
DNA: TGTGCCAGCAGCCTGAGGGACAGAAGTCAGCCCCAGCATTTT; CDR3: CASSLRDRSQPQHF; V: TRBV9; D: TRBD1; J: TRBJ1-5; size: once
DNA: TGTGCCATCAGCCGACAGGGCAATAGCGACGAGCAGTACTTC; CDR3: CAISRQGNSDEQYF; V: TRBV10-3; D: TRBD1; J: TRBJ2-7; size: -
DNA: TGTGCTAGTGGCCGCCAGTTGAACACTGAAGCTTTCTTT; CDR3: CASGRQLNTEAFF; V: TRBV12-5; D: -; J: TRBJ1-1; size: -
DNA: TGTGCCAGCAGCTTGACAGGGAGGTATTCGGATACGCAGTATTTT; CDR3: CASSLTGRYSDTQYF; V: TRBV7-2; D: -; J: TRBJ2-3; size: -
DNA: TGTGCCAGCAGCTTAACCGGGAACACTGAAGCTTTCTTT; CDR3: CASSLTGNTEAFF; V: TRBV7-9; D: -; J: TRBJ1-1; size: -
DNA: TGTGCTAGTGGGCCCGGACAGGGGATCACTGAAGCTTTCTTT; CDR3: CASGPGQGITEAFF; V: TRBV12-5; D: TRBD1; J: TRBJ1-1; size: -
DNA: TGTCCCAGCAGCTTACCGGGGGGCGGGCGGGCCCCCGGGGAGCTGTTTTTT; CDR3: CPSSLPGGGRAPGELFF; V: TRBV7-3; D: -; J: TRBJ2-2; size: -
DNA: TGTGCCAGCTCACCAGACAGGACAAACTATGGCTACACCTTC; CDR3: CASSPDRTNYGYTF; V: TRBV18; D: -; J: TRBJ1-2; size: -
DNA: TGTGCCAGCAGCTTAGATGGGACAGCCTATTCACCCCTCCACTTT; CDR3: CASSLDGTAYSPLHF; V: TRBV11-2; D: TRBD1; J: TRBJ1-6; size: -
DNA: TGCGCCAGCAGCTTGGCCGGACAGGGCAATCAGCCCCAGCATTTT; CDR3: CASSLAGQGNQPQHF; V: TRBV5-1; D: TRBD1; J: TRBJ1-5; size: -
DNA: TGTGCCAGCAGTTTCGGAGGGGAAGGGGTGAATGAGCAGTTCTTC; CDR3: CASSFGGEGVNEQFF; V: TRBV28; D: -; J: TRBJ2-1; size: -
DNA: TGTGCCAGCAGCGCCGGGACAGGGAGTATCGAGCAGTACTTC; CDR3: CASSAGTGSIEQYF; V: TRBV7-3; D: TRBD1; J: TRBJ2-7; size: -
DNA: TGTGCCAGCAGCCCCGACAGGAGGAACACTGAAGCTTTCTTT; CDR3: CASSPDRRNTEAFF; V: TRBV28; D: -; J: TRBJ1-1; size: -
DNA: TGTGCCAGCAGCTTTCGGGGGGGGGAGACCCAGTACTTC; CDR3: CASSFRGGETQYF; V: TRBV5-4; D: TRBD2; J: TRBJ2-5; size: -
DNA: TGCGCCAGCAGCTTGGACAGGGCCGACGTCGAGCAGTACTTC; CDR3: CASSLDRADVEQYF; V: TRBV5-1; D: -; J: TRBJ2-7; size: -
DNA: TGTGCCTGGAGTGCCACAGATTCCTACGAGCAGTACTTC; CDR3: CAWSATDSYEQYF; V: TRBV30; D: -; J: TRBJ2-7; size: -
DNA: TGTGCCATCAGTTATGGACAGAAAAATTCACCCCTCCACTTT; CDR3: CAISYGQKNSPLHF; V: TRBV10-3; D: -; J: TRBJ1-6; size: -
DNA: TGTGCCAGCAGCCCCTCCGGTACCGGGGAGCTGTTTTTT; CDR3: CASSPSGTGELFF; V: TRBV7-8; D: -; J: TRBJ2-2; size: -
DNA: TGTGCCAGCAGCTTAGTTGGGCTTGAAGCTTTCTTT; CDR3: CASSLVGLEAFF; V: TRBV11-2; D: -; J: TRBJ1-1; size: -
DNA: TGCGCCAGCAAGGATTCAGGGGCCGCGGGTAATTCACCCCTCCACTTT; CDR3: CASKDSGAAGNSPLHF; V: TRBV4-3; D: -; J: TRBJ1-6; size: -
DNA: TGTGCCAGCAGCCACCCTGCCGGGAGACAGGGGATCTACGAGCAGTACTTC; CDR3: CASSHPAGRQGIYEQYF; V: TRBV4-2; D: TRBD1; J: TRBJ2-7; size: -
DNA: TGTGCCAGCAGGGCTGAGGTCACAGATACGCAGTATTTT; CDR3: CASRAEVTDTQYF; V: TRBV2; D: -; J: TRBJ2-3; size: -
DNA: TGTGCCAGTAGTCATCCAAGGACATCGAACTCCTACGAGCAGTACTTC; CDR3: CASSHPRTSNSYEQYF; V: TRBV19; D: -; J: TRBJ2-7; size: -
DNA: TGTGCCAGTAGTACTGAGTTGATGGCGGGGGCAGGAGATACGCAGTATTTT; CDR3: CASSTELMAGAGDTQYF; V: TRBV19; D: -; J: TRBJ2-3; size: -
DNA: TGCGCCAGCAGCTTGGTAACAGCCACAGATACGCAGTATTTT; CDR3: CASSLVTATDTQYF; V: TRBV5-1; D: -; J: TRBJ2-3; size: -
DNA: TGTGCCACCACAGTGAAACTAGCGGGAGGGAGTGAGCAGTTCTTC; CDR3: CATTVKLAGGSEQFF; V: TRBV25-1; D: TRBD2; J: TRBJ2-1; size: -
DNA: TGTGCCAGCACCCGGACAGGGGGAAGTAGCAATCAGCCCCAGCATTTT; CDR3: CASTRTGGSSNQPQHF; V: TRBV2; D: TRBD1; J: TRBJ1-5; size: -
DNA: TGTGCCACCAGGGACAGCAGCTCCTACGAGCAGTACTTC; CDR3: CATRDSSSYEQYF; V: TRBV7-8; D: TRBD1; J: TRBJ2-7; size: few
DNA: TGTGCCAGCAGCCCGGGGACTAGCGGGCCCCGATCCTACAATGAGCAGTTCTTC; CDR3: CASSPGTSGPRSYNEQFF; V: TRBV7-2; D: TRBD2; J: TRBJ2-1; size: -
DNA: TGTGCCACTTCATCCCGGGACACCACTAACTATGGCTACACCTTC; CDR3: CATSSRDTTNYGYTF; V: TRBV2; D: -; J: TRBJ1-2; size: -
DNA: TGTGCCAGCAGCTTGGACAACTCCTACGAGCAGTACTTC; CDR3: CASSLDNSYEQYF; V: TRBV5-6; D: -; J: TRBJ2-7; size: -
DNA: TGTGCCAGCAGTCAACCCCCCGGCGAGCAGTACTTC; CDR3: CASSQPPGEQYF; V: TRBV12-3/TRBV12-4; D: -; J: TRBJ2-7; size: -
DNA: TGTGCCAGCAGCTTATGGGCTGGCCGAAATGAGCAGTTCTTC; CDR3: CASSLWAGRNEQFF; V: TRBV7-3; D: -; J: TRBJ2-1; size: once
DNA: TGTGCCAGCAGCCAGGCGCTCGGACAGGTTGGCGATGGCTACACCTTC; CDR3: CASSQALGQVGDGYTF; V: TRBV4-2; D: TRBD1; J: TRBJ1-2; size: few
DNA: TGTGCCAGCAGCCCTACCCCCTCGACAGGGTCCGTTGAGCAGTTCTTC; CDR3: CASSPTPSTGSVEQFF; V: TRBV7-3; D: TRBD1; J: TRBJ2-1; size: once
DNA: TGTGCCAGTAGTACCCGACAGGGGGCAGCCGGGGAGCTGTTTTTT; CDR3: CASSTRQGAAGELFF; V: TRBV19; D: TRBD1; J: TRBJ2-2; size: -
DNA: TGTGCCAGCAAGGGTCCCCCTGGGGGGGGCTGGCAAGAGACCCAGTACTTC; CDR3: CASKGPPGGGWQETQYF; V: TRBV2; D: -; J: TRBJ2-5; size: -
DNA: TGTGCCAGCAGCTGGGCAGGGGCCCAGGACGGCTACACCTTC; CDR3: CASSWAGAQDGYTF; V: TRBV5-5; D: -; J: TRBJ1-2; size: -
DNA: TGTGCCAGCAGCGCCGCTACGGGCTATGGCTACACCTTC; CDR3: CASSAATGYGYTF; V: TRBV9; D: -; J: TRBJ1-2; size: -
DNA: TGTGCCAGCGCTCTGGACAGGAACACTGAAGCTTTCTTT; CDR3: CASALDRNTEAFF; V: TRBV7-3; D: -; J: TRBJ1-1; size: few
DNA: TGTGCCAGCAGCTCCCGCTGGGCTCAATACTCTGGGGCCAACGTCCTGACTTTC; CDR3: CASSSRWAQYSGANVLTF; V: TRBV11-2; D: -; J: TRBJ2-6; size: -